This entry features one T cell receptor beta chain sequence. Its specificity is not known. The data are from a study of T cells expressing NK-cell markers. Looking at the study overall: The study sequenced eight donors, seven HCMV-seropositive and one seronegative.

The study's findings and limits: A range of roughly 1.0-8% of CD8+ T cells consisted of dominant NKG2C+ clonotypes in six donors.

TCRdb re-called the 5' RACE reads and shows each CDR3 protein once, DNA omitted. This repertoire comprises under 500,000 distinct CDR3 sequences; its ten largest clones make up about 7.1%. Sequenced sample: blood T cells: a sorted CD56 or NKG2C T cell subset, CD4+ or CD8+ T cells, or bulk PBMC T cells (not recorded which). This clonotype was sampled from a woman aged 18 to 75 in good health.

This chain's CDR3 is CASSVGRAQYF. The V call is TRBV27, the J call TRBJ2-5; TCRdb indicates TRBD2, and absent DNA this call remains unverified. This CDR3 has 11 amino acids. The germline CDR1 and CDR2 sequences are MNHEY and SMNVEV (reference sequence).